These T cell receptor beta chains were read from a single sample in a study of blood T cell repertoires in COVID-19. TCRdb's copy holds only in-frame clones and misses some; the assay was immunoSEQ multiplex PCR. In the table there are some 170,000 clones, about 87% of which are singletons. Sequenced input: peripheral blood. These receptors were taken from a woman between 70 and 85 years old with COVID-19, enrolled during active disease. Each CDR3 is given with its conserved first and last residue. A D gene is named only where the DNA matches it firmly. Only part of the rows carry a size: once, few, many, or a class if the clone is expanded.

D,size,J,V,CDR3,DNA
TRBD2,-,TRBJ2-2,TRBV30,CFERGSNTGELFF,TGTTTCGAGCGGGGGTCGAACACCGGGGAGCTGTTTTTT
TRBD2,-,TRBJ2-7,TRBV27,CASSFRAGEFDEQYF,TGTGCCAGCAGTTTTAGGGCGGGAGAGTTCGACGAGCAGTACTTC
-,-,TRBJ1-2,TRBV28,CASSEGTDSNYGYTF,TGTGCCAGCAGTGAGGGTACAGACTCTAACTATGGCTACACCTTC
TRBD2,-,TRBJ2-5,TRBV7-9,CASSSGLAGDSQETQYF,TGTGCCAGCAGCTCAGGACTAGCGGGAGATTCTCAAGAGACCCAGTACTTC
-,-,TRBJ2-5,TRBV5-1,CASRLGGQAYGETQYF,TGCGCCAGCAGGCTCGGGGGGCAGGCATACGGGGAGACCCAGTACTTC
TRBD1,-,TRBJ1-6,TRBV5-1,CASSQWQGANSPLHF,TGCGCCAGCAGCCAATGGCAGGGGGCTAATTCACCCCTCCACTTT
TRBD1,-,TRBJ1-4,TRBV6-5,CASSIGTGVEKLFF,TGTGCCAGCAGCATCGGGACAGGAGTTGAAAAACTGTTTTTT
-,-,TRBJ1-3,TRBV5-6,CASSLTGAGNTIYF,TGTGCCAGCAGCTTGACGGGGGCTGGAAACACCATATATTTT
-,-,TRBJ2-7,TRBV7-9,CASSLVPRQQTSYEQYF,TGTGCCAGCAGCTTAGTTCCGAGACAGCAAACCTCCTACGAGCAGTACTTC
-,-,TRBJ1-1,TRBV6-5,CASSQNRATEAFF,TGTGCCAGCAGCCAGAACAGGGCTACTGAAGCTTTCTTT
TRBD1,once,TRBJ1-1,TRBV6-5,CASSRGGTGVTEAFF,TGTGCCAGCAGTCGCGGGGGGACAGGGGTCACTGAAGCTTTCTTT
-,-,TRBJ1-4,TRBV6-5,CASIEHIPTNEKLFF,TGTGCCAGCATCGAGCATATTCCAACTAATGAAAAACTGTTTTTT
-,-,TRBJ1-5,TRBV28,CASSLLEERQPQHF,TGTGCCAGCAGTTTATTAGAGGAAAGGCAGCCCCAGCATTTT
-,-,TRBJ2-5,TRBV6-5,CASSYSRGRGGETQYF,TGTGCCAGCAGTTACTCTAGGGGCAGGGGAGGGGAGACCCAGTACTTC
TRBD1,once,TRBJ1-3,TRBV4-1,CASSPTGGYQTIYF,TGCGCCAGCAGCCCGACAGGGGGCTATCAGACCATATATTTT
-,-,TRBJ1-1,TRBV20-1,CSASSGSVTEAFF,TGCAGTGCTAGTTCCGGGTCGGTCACTGAAGCTTTCTTT
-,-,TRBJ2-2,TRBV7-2,CASSSTGPIGELFF,TGTGCCAGCAGCTCGACAGGCCCCATCGGGGAGCTGTTTTTT
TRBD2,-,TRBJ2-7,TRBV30,CAWSVSGGPYEQYF,TGTGCCTGGAGTGTATCGGGAGGCCCCTACGAGCAGTACTTC
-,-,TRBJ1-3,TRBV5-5,CASILTGTSGNTIYF,TGTGCCAGCATCCTAACAGGGACCTCTGGAAACACCATATATTTT
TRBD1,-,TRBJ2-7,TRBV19,CASSTLVGGSGEQYF,TGTGCCAGTAGTACCCTAGTAGGGGGCTCAGGCGAGCAGTACTTC